The 20 T cell receptor beta chains given below trace back to one sample, sequenced in a study of cytomegalovirus exposure and HLA in healthy donors. PCR amplification relied on 60 Vbeta primers (plus 13 Jbeta primers). Here immunoSEQ multiplex PCR was the method, and the copy in TCRdb shows in-frame clones only, minus some. This table has roughly 130,000 clones, 75% to 85% appearing once. Specimen: PBMCs. The origin of the receptors is a man in his late teens or twenties in good health and CMV-seronegative.

CDR3 nucleotide sequence: TGTGCCAGCAGCTTAATCGCAGGGGAGATTGGCTACACCTTC. Protein product: CASSLIAGEIGYTF. The chain combines TRBV7-9 with TRBJ1-2; D possibly corresponds to TRBD1 (6 bases). Germline V gene lookup returns CDR1 SEHNR and CDR2 FQNEAQ (reference sequence). V lost 2 bases to trimming and J lost 7 bases, with 14 bases between them. This CDR3 is built from 14 residues. Filled out from reference TRBV7-9 and TRBJ1-2, the complete variable domain reads DTGVSQNPRHKITKRGQNVTFRCDPISEHNRLYWYRQTLGQGPEFLTYFQNEAQLEKSRLLSDRFSAERPKGSFSTLEIQRTEQGDSAMYLCASSLIAGEIGYTFGSGTRLTVV.

The chain joins TRBV4-2 to TRBJ2-2; D ambiguous. CDR3 length equals 18 residues. Germline lookup yields CDR1 LGHNA and CDR2 YNFKEQ. V lost 0 bases to trimming and J lost 1 base, with 15 bases between them. The CDR3 bases are TGTGCCAGCAGCCAAGACAGCGTTCGAATAAAGAACACCGGGGAGCTGTTTTTT. Translation gives CASSQDSVRIKNTGELFF.

V is TRBV13 and J is TRBJ2-7; possibly TRBD1 for D (6 bases). Germline loops: CDR1 PRHDT, CDR2 FYEKMQ (reference sequence). This CDR3 is 13 amino acids long. V lost 5 bases and J lost 3, with 11 bases in between. The CDR3 sequence: CASSRTGFYEQYF. CDR3 nucleotide sequence: TGTGCCAGCAGCCGTACAGGGTTCTACGAGCAGTACTTC.

This clone has only one observation. The chain is built from TRBV27 and TRBJ1-6; the match to TRBD1 covers 9 bases. The CDR3 loop spans 15 amino acids. Germline assignment: CDR1 MNHEY and CDR2 SMNVEV (reference sequence). Trimming took 5 bases from V and 7 from J; bases not matched to a gene: 6. CDR3 amino acids: CASSDTGTGNSPLHF. The DNA of the CDR3 is TGTGCCAGCAGTGATACCGGGACAGGGAATTCACCCCTCCACTTT.

This clone was detected a few times. The V call is TRBV11-1, the J call TRBJ1-6; 9 bases are shared with TRBD1. The trim removed 5 bases at V and 7 bases at J, leaving 9 bases unmatched. CDR3 length: 16 amino acids. Per the germline V gene, CDR1 is SGHAT and CDR2 is FQDESV (reference sequence). DNA for the CDR3: TGTGCCAGCAGCCTCCGGACAGGGGCGTCGAATTCACCCCTCCACTTT. It is translated as CASSLRTGASNSPLHF.

The CDR3: CASSRHTQNYGYTF. In nucleotides, the CDR3 is TGTGCCAGCAGCCGACACACACAAAACTATGGCTACACCTTC. This rearrangement joins TRBV14 to TRBJ1-2; D unclear. CDR3 length: 14 amino acids. With 4 bases removed from V and 2 bases from J, the gap between germline ends came to 11 bases. From germline, CDR1 is SGHDN and CDR2 FVKESK.

This clone has only a few counts. V and J are TRBV4-1 and TRBJ2-7, with 13 bases lining up with TRBD2. The CDR3 loop spans 17 amino acids. Germline trimming cut 0 bases from V and 4 bases from J; bases unmatched to any gene: 6. Germline V gives CDR1 MGHRA, CDR2 YSYEKL. The CDR3 nucleotides are TGCGCCAGCAGCCAAGATGTAGGGACTAGCGGGATGTACGAGCAGTACTTC. This encodes CASSQDVGTSGMYEQYF.

This clone was counted only a few times. This sequence joins TRBV5-1 and TRBJ2-3, with D perhaps matching TRBD2 (6 bases). V lost 2 bases, J lost 4 bases, and 8 bases lay in between. CDR3 length equals 13 residues. The germline gives CDR1 SGHRS, CDR2 YFSETQ. The CDR3 here is CASSFPGADTQYF. CDR3 in DNA: TGCGCCAGCAGCTTTCCGGGAGCAGATACGCAGTATTTT.

The chain is built from TRBV7-3 and TRBJ2-5; 8 bases are shared with TRBD1. The V gene end was trimmed by 1 base and the J gene end by 4 bases; junction bases not matched to a gene: 5. CDR1 is SGHTA, CDR2 FQGTGA, per germline. CDR3 length: 15 amino acids. CDR3: CASSLSRGRRETQYF. As DNA, the CDR3 is TGTGCCAGCAGCTTAAGCAGGGGGCGTCGAGAGACCCAGTACTTC.

V usage is TRBV6-6 and J usage is TRBJ1-2, with D unresolved. V was shortened by 10 bases and J by 4 bases, with 10 bases between the two germline ends. The length of the CDR3 is 11 residues. The germline CDR1 and CDR2 sequences are MNHNY and SVGAGI (reference sequence). The CDR3 sequence is CATTPSYGYTF. As DNA, the CDR3 is TGTGCCACCACCCCCAGCTATGGCTACACCTTC.

The chain uses TRBV27 and TRBJ2-7; the D gene is possibly TRBD2 (5 bases). The CDR3 extends over 17 amino acids. Trimming pared 2 bases from V and 4 bases from J, leaving 21 bases between. The germline gives CDR1 MNHEY, CDR2 SMNVEV (reference sequence). The CDR3 DNA is TGTGCCAGCAGTTTACGAGGGCCTAGGTGGATTGCGTACGAGCAGTACTTC. It codes for CASSLRGPRWIAYEQYF.

The CDR3 here is CASSPQGATNTGELFF. The DNA of the CDR3 is TGTGCCAGCAGCCCACAGGGGGCGACGAACACCGGGGAGCTGTTTTTT. V usage is TRBV7-9 and J usage is TRBJ2-2; 9 nucleotides match TRBD1. The CDR3 covers 16 residues. V shed 5 bases and J 0 bases; nucleotides not matched to a gene: 4. From germline, CDR1 is SEHNR and CDR2 FQNEAQ (reference sequence).

A remark on this clone: No conserved phenylalanine or tryptophan ends this CDR3, so it is likely a read error. The chain couples TRBV10-2 to TRBJ2-7, with TRBD2 matching over 10 bases. This CDR3 is built from 15 residues. V dropped 3 bases and J dropped 7; count of bases not matched to a gene: 9. Germline assignment: CDR1 WSHSY and CDR2 SAAADI. The DNA of the CDR3 is TGCGCCAGCAGTGAAGGGCTGGGACTAGCGAAGGAGCAGTACGCC. Translating it yields CASSEGLGLAKEQYA.

The J gene is TRBJ2-3, the V gene TRBV11-1; perhaps TRBD1 as D (5 bases). Trimming took off 5 bases at V and 0 bases at J, with 15 bases between the two ends. Germline CDR1 SGHAT, CDR2 FQDESV (reference sequence). The CDR3 contains 16 residues. CDR3 DNA sequence: TGTGCCAGCAGCCCTCGACAGACCTATAGCACAGATACGCAGTATTTT. This gives the protein CASSPRQTYSTDTQYF.

This clone was detected once. V is TRBV15 and J is TRBJ2-7; maybe TRBD2 (5 bases). The V gene lost 0 bases and the J gene lost 1 base, with 7 bases spanning the gap. Germline V CDR1 and CDR2: LNHNV, YYDKDF (reference sequence). The CDR3 is made up of 14 amino acids. DNA of the CDR3: TGTGCCACCAGCAGAGATCCGGGGTCCTACGAGCAGTACTTC. Translation gives CATSRDPGSYEQYF.

The chain links TRBV4-2 to TRBJ2-1; 12 positions match TRBD2. With 0 bases clipped from V and 6 bases from J, the junction kept 6 bases outside the gene matches. Germline V lookup: CDR1 LGHNA, CDR2 YNFKEQ. This CDR3 has 17 residues. CDR3 coding DNA: TGTGCCAGCAGCCAAGATGCGGGACTAGCGGGTCGCAATGAGCAGTTCTTC. Protein sequence: CASSQDAGLAGRNEQFF.

The V and J genes are TRBV28 and TRBJ2-2; 7 positions agree with TRBD2. The germline CDR1 and CDR2 sequences are MDHEN and SYDVKM. The V and J ends lost 5 bases and 3 bases, in that order; junction bases with no gene match: 6. The CDR3 has 15 amino acids. The CDR3 sequence is CASSLTGRYTGELFF. CDR3 DNA sequence: TGTGCCAGCAGTCTCACCGGGAGGTACACCGGGGAGCTGTTTTTT.

The chain has TRBV19 and TRBJ1-6; TRBD1 is a possible D gene (5 bases). Trimming shortened V by 6 bases and J by 6 bases, and 6 bases separated the two germline ends. Germline assignment: CDR1 LNHDA and CDR2 SQIVND (reference sequence). The CDR3 runs to 12 residues. The CDR3 reads CASSQGNSPLHF. CDR3 sequence (DNA): TGTGCCAGTAGCCAGGGTAATTCACCCCTCCACTTT. The whole variable domain, filled in from reference TRBV19 and TRBJ1-6, reads DGGITQSPKYLFRKEGQNVTLSCEQNLNHDAMYWYRQDPGQGLRLIYYSQIVNDFQKGDIAEGYSVSREKKESFPLTVTSAQKNPTAFYLCASSQGNSPLHFGNGTRLTVT.

The CDR3 sequence is CASSLGLSGLNADTQYF. DNA for the CDR3: TGTGCCAGCAGCTTAGGCTTGAGCGGTCTGAACGCAGATACGCAGTATTTT. V is TRBV7-9 and J is TRBJ2-3, with a weak D call TRBD2 (5 bases). The length of the CDR3 is 17 residues. Trimming shortened V by 1 base and J by 4 bases, and 18 bases separated the two germline ends. Germline V CDR1 and CDR2: SEHNR, FQNEAQ (reference sequence).

This clone is a singleton in its sample. The V and J genes are TRBV15 and TRBJ1-2; possible D gene TRBD1, 5 bases. Per germline, CDR1 LNHNV and CDR2 YYDKDF (reference sequence). CDR3 length: 18 amino acids. The V gene lost 0 bases and the J gene lost 0 bases, with 17 bases spanning the gap. CDR3 coding DNA: TGTGCCACCAGCAGAGATGGGGTGACAGCCCCCGCTAACTATGGCTACACCTTC. This sequence encodes CATSRDGVTAPANYGYTF. The full variable domain, its missing parts supplied by reference TRBV15 and TRBJ1-2, is DAMVIQNPRYQVTQFGKPVTLSCSQTLNHNVMYWYQQKSSQAPKLLFHYYDKDFNNEADTPDNFQSRRPNTSFCFLDIRSPGLGDTAMYLCATSRDGVTAPANYGYTFGSGTRLTVV.